A selection of T cell receptor beta chains follows, all from one sample in a study of blood T cell repertoires in COVID-19. Repertoires were generated with immunoSEQ multiplex PCR, while TCRdb's copy carries only in-frame clones and drops some. The table lists about 160,000 clones, about 85% of them singletons, with under 4% in the top ten. The specimen was peripheral blood. The origin of the receptors is a human donor with acute or convalescent COVID-19. The donor label of this sample is uncertain. Each CDR3 is given without its conserved first and last residue.

v_call: TRBV7-7
cdr3_aa: ASSLHSGGNTGELF

v_call: TRBV29-1
cdr3_aa: SVGTGINYGYT

v_call: TRBV27
cdr3_aa: ASSSLGGGGEKLF

v_call: TRBV7-2
cdr3_aa: ASSRGDSRGNEQY

v_call: TRBV7-2
cdr3_aa: ASTLGDGLFYEKLF

v_call: TRBV11-3
cdr3_aa: ASSPGVHTGELF

v_call: TRBV6-2/TRBV6-3
cdr3_aa: ASSKIRQGTTEAF

v_call: TRBV15
cdr3_aa: ATSRGEKEQY

v_call: TRBV18
cdr3_aa: ASSPLSGTADGYT

v_call: TRBV18
cdr3_aa: ASSPGIGGGPYEQY

v_call: TRBV7-3
cdr3_aa: ASSLTAQNTEAF

v_call: TRBV7-3
cdr3_aa: ASSSSATPTDTQY

v_call: TRBV5-1
cdr3_aa: ASSQGGAWDRGANEQY

v_call: TRBV6-5
cdr3_aa: ASSYSTPTNEKLF

v_call: TRBV7-2
cdr3_aa: ASSLPTSGGGETQY

v_call: TRBV29-1
cdr3_aa: SVVRTRSSDEQF

v_call: TRBV30
cdr3_aa: AWSVQDRWAPLH

v_call: TRBV19
cdr3_aa: ASSSQTGFTEAF

v_call: TRBV7-9
cdr3_aa: ASSLRDTEAF

v_call: TRBV19
cdr3_aa: ASSLRSEAF

v_call: TRBV7-9
cdr3_aa: ASSRLAGGGETQY

v_call: TRBV27
cdr3_aa: ASSLKGAGTPLPQY

v_call: TRBV5-4
cdr3_aa: ASSTLGTGFGAYGYT

v_call: TRBV5-1
cdr3_aa: ASRDRGPSNTGELF

v_call: TRBV3-1/TRBV3-2
cdr3_aa: ASSQDRTSGGGDTQY

v_call: TRBV5-6
cdr3_aa: ASSFFTGTGGAGVNGYT

v_call: TRBV15
cdr3_aa: ATSRDPTGNYYGYT

v_call: TRBV5-4
cdr3_aa: ASSLAAGTRRNEKLF

v_call: TRBV3-1/TRBV3-2
cdr3_aa: ASSTGQRTSSSGNTIY

v_call: TRBV6-5
cdr3_aa: ASSRTNEQF

v_call: TRBV24-1
cdr3_aa: ATSDFGQGGEKLF

v_call: TRBV10-1
cdr3_aa: ASSEVGRGLTDTQY

v_call: TRBV5-4
cdr3_aa: ASSLGPTVSSGNTIY

v_call: TRBV18
cdr3_aa: ASSQPGQTKGGYGYT

v_call: TRBV5-4
cdr3_aa: ASRRTEGGYT

v_call: TRBV12-3/TRBV12-4
cdr3_aa: ASSLGGGSGYT

v_call: TRBV5-6
cdr3_aa: ASSLGGQRPYEQY

v_call: TRBV7-6
cdr3_aa: ASSLRDRGRLNTGELF

v_call: TRBV7-2
cdr3_aa: ASSSPGQGGYGYT

v_call: TRBV2
cdr3_aa: ASNEYSNQPQH

v_call: TRBV7-2
cdr3_aa: ASSPSGGPGAF

v_call: TRBV7-2
cdr3_aa: ASSPDRGHGNTIY